This paragraph covers one T cell receptor beta chain sequence. Its antigen is not known. This sample is drawn from a study of T cell responses to AZD1222 COVID-19 vaccine. Study-wide results and caveats: The study found vaccine-associated CD4 TCRs spanning spike, dominant at 160-218 and 743-854. Two AZD1222 administrations were followed by greater Spike-specific TCR breadth and depth.

The method was immunoSEQ multiplex PCR; TCRdb's version includes in-frame clones alone and lacks a portion of them. The sample has 100,000 to 120,000 clones, roughly 90% seen once. The source was peripheral blood, collected 28 days after the second AZD1222 dose. The TCR was taken from an adult who received the AZD1222 COVID-19 vaccine.

The CDR3 region has the DNA TGCGCCAGCAAAGCCACGGCAGGGGGTAGCTATGGCTACACCTTC. Its protein product is CASKATAGGSYGYTF. This chain connects TRBV4-3 to TRBJ1-2; 7 bases agree with TRBD1. Trimming at V came to 7 bases and at J to 4 bases, leaving 12 bases not matched to a gene. Looked up from germline, CDR1 is LGHNA and CDR2 is YSLEER. The CDR3 is made up of 15 amino acids.